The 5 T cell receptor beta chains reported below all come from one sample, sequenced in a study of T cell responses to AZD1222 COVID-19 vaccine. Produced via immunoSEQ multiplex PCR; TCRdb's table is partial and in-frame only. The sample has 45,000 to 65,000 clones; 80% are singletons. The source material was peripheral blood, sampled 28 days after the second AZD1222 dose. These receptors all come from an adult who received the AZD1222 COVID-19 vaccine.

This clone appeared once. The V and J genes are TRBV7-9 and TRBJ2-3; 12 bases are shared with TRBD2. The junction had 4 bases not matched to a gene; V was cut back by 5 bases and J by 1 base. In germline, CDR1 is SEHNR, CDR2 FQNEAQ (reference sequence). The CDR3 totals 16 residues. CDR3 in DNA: TGTGCCAGCAGCATCCGGACTAGCGGGGGCACAGATACGCAGTATTTT. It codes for CASSIRTSGGTDTQYF. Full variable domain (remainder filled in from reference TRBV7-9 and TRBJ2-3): DTGVSQNPRHKITKRGQNVTFRCDPISEHNRLYWYRQTLGQGPEFLTYFQNEAQLEKSRLLSDRFSAERPKGSFSTLEIQRTEQGDSAMYLCASSIRTSGGTDTQYFGPGTRLTVL.

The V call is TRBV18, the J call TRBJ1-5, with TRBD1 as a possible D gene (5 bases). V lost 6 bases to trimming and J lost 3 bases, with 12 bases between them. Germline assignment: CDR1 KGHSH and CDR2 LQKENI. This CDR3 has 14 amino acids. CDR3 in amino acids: CASSRRGINQPQHF. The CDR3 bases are TGTGCCAGCTCTCGGCGGGGCATCAATCAGCCCCAGCATTTT.

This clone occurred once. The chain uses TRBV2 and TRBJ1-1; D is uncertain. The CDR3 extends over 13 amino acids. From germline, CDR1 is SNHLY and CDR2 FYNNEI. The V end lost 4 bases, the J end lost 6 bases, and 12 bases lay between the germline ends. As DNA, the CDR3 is TGTGCCAGCAGTGGGACCAGAAGCGCTGAAGCTTTCTTT. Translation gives CASSGTRSAEAFF.

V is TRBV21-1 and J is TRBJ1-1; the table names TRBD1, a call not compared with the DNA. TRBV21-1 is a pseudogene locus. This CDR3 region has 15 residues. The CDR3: CASSPRWAVNTEAFF. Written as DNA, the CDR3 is TGTGCCAGCAGCCCCCGTTGGGCAGTTAACACTGAAGCTTTCTTT.

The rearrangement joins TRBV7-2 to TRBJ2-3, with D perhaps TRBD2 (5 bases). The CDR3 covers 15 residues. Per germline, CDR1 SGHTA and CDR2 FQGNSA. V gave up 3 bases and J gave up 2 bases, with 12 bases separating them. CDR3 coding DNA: TGTGCCAGCAGCTTCTGGACTCTCCTCACAGATACGCAGTATTTT. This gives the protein CASSFWTLLTDTQYF. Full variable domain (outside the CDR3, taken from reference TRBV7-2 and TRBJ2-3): GAGVSQSPSNKVTEKGKDVELRCDPISGHTALYWYRQSLGQGLEFLIYFQGNSAPDKSGLPSDRFSAERTGGSVSTLTIQRTQQEDSAVYLCASSFWTLLTDTQYFGPGTRLTVL.